Shown below are 10 T cell receptor delta chains from a single sample sequenced in a study of γδ T cells in repeated Plasmodium falciparum infection (dated by TCRdb to the early 2020s). For bulk TCR repertoire analysis, Vgamma9/Vdelta2+ and Vdelta2-negative gammadelta T cell populations were isolated by flow sorting from peripheral blood mononuclear cells. Libraries were made using multiplex PCR. TCRdb lists the instrument as Illumina MiSeq. Via CATT, TCRdb reprocessed the public reads, and rows with identical DNA were then joined. The sample table contains around 52,000 delta-chain clones; only one count was recorded for approximately 1.7% of them. The ten largest clones represent over 14% of the sample. Sample: gamma-delta T cells from blood. The receptors were sampled from a pool of human donors (malaria-infected and uninfected, not separated).

In this sample, this clone turned up many times. This DNA's translation differs at residue 29 from TCRdb's protein, which comes from a much larger clone; a read error is likely, and the protein shown is translated from the DNA. The CDR3 coding sequence is TGTGCCTGTGACCCCCCGCGGTTGTGCCACGGCAAAGAATACACCTTGGCCAGGATTCTGTGGATTCAATCCATTAGCTCCTGGGGCACCCGACAGATGTTTTTC. Residues: CACDPPRLCHGKEYTLARILWIQSISSWGTRQMFF. The chain joins TRDV2 to TRDJ3, with D perhaps matching TRDD3 (6 bases). The CDR3 consists of 35 residues. Germline lookup yields CDR1 GEAIGNYY and CDR2 EKD.

In this sample, this clone turned up a few times. With a far larger clone one base away, a read error is the likely cause. The sample carries other DNA sequences with the same CDR3. The chain carries TRDV1 and TRDJ1; 12 nucleotides line up with TRDD3. TCRdb carries no J gene annotation; the J gene was assigned here by matching the DNA with germline. The length of the CDR3 is 22 residues. The germline gives CDR1 TSWWSYY, CDR2 QGS. In DNA form, the CDR3 reads TGTGCCCTTGGGGATGGCCTTCCCCTACTGGGGGATACAAAAAGGGGGACCGATAAACTCATCTTT. Protein sequence: CALGDGLPLLGDTKRGTDKLIF.

On this clone: The likely explanation is a read error, given a far larger clone one base away. Other DNA variants within this sample encode the same CDR3. This rearrangement joins TRDV3 to TRDJ1; 8 nucleotides agree with TRDD3. Germline V gene data show CDR1 as TVYSNPD and CDR2 as GDNSRS (reference sequence). J was trimmed by 1 base and V by 1 base; bases with no gene match: 11. The CDR3 consists of 16 residues. CDR3 sequence reads: CAFTFPWGIPTDKLIF. The CDR3 nucleotides are TGTGCCTTTACCTTCCCTTGGGGGATCCCCACCGATAAACTCATCTTT.

This clone was counted ten times or more. The protein TCRdb gives is from a much larger clone and does not agree with this DNA's translation at residue 3, likely a read error; the protein shown here comes from the DNA. For the CDR3, the DNA is TGTGCTCCTGGGGGCAGGGTAAGAACTGGGGGATCCTGGGACACCCGACAGATGTTTTTC. Its protein is CAPGGRVRTGGSWDTRQMFF. V usage is TRDV1 and J usage is TRDJ3; TRDD3 matches at 9 bases. This CDR3 is 20 amino acids long. Germline V lookup: CDR1 TSWWSYY, CDR2 QGS.

This clone was seen at least ten times. TCRdb's listed protein matches a much larger clone and diverges from this DNA's translation at residue 13, likely through a read error; the protein shown comes from the DNA. The chain employs TRDV1 and TRDJ1, with 9 bases that match TRDD3. The CDR3 runs 20 residues. The germline V gene encodes CDR1 TSWWSYY and CDR2 QGS. V dropped 2 bases and J dropped 3; count of bases not matched to a gene: 19. The DNA of the CDR3 is TGTGCTCTTGGGGAAGGTAGATTTCGGCTGGGGGATCGCATCCCCGATAAACTCATCTTT. As protein: CALGEGRFRLGDRIPDKLIF.

This clone was recorded a few times. This chain links TRDV1 with TRDJ1, with 9 bases that match TRDD3. TCRdb gives no J gene; it was assigned here by matching the DNA to germline. Germline V gene lookup returns CDR1 TSWWSYY and CDR2 QGS. V lost 2 bases and J lost 3; bases outside the gene matches: 16. The CDR3 is made up of 19 amino acids. CDR3 coding DNA: TGTGCTCTTGGGGAATTTGCCTACGGCCTGGGGGATCGGGCCGATAAACTCATCTTT. Its protein product is CALGEFAYGLGDRADKLIF.

The sample holds a few counts of this clone. The protein recorded in TCRdb matches a much larger clone and deviates from this DNA's translation at residue 3, suggesting a read error; the protein here is obtained by translating the DNA. The CDR3 DNA reads TGTGCCCGTGACGCAGAAGGGGGACTATACTGGGGGTCCTACACCGATAAACTCATCTTT. Its protein product is CARDAEGGLYWGSYTDKLIF. The chain uses TRDV2 and TRDJ1; the match to TRDD3 covers 8 bases. Since TCRdb gives no J gene, matching the DNA to germline was used here to assign it. Germline V lookup: CDR1 GEAIGNYY, CDR2 EKD. The CDR3 has 20 residues.

A remark on this clone: The protein TCRdb gives is from a much larger clone and does not agree with this DNA's translation at residues 6 and 9, likely a read error; the protein shown here comes from the DNA. The chain carries TRDV1 and TRDJ1; D might be TRDD2 (5 bases). The CDR3 has 21 residues. CDR1 is TSWWSYY, CDR2 QGS, per germline. V gave up 4 bases and J gave up 0 bases, with 30 bases separating them. CDR3 sequence (DNA): TGTGCTCTTGGGGTTCGAGGGTGGCCCCTACTTCGTACTTCGTACACCGATAAACTCATCTTT. Its translation is CALGVRGWPLLRTSYTDKLIF.

Only a few counts were recorded for this clone. TCRdb pairs this DNA with a much larger clone's protein that differs at residue 15, likely a read error; the protein shown was translated from the DNA. J is TRDJ1 and V is TRDV1; 10 nucleotides agree with TRDD3. The V segment lost 0 bases and the J segment 4 bases; nucleotides outside the gene matches: 20. The germline gives CDR1 TSWWSYY, CDR2 QGS. The CDR3 contains 21 residues. For the CDR3, the DNA is TGTGCTCTTGGGGAACTCTTCTCTTGGGCCGGACTGGGGGATCGGCGCGATAAACTCATCTTT. It yields the protein CALGELFSWAGLGDRRDKLIF.

The J gene was reported as TRDJ1; the V gene went uncalled; the table's D call TRDD3 went unverified against the DNA. The CDR3 contains 17 residues. DNA for the CDR3: TGTGCTCTTGGGGTACTGGGGGATAAGTATAACACCGATAAACTCATCTTT. It is translated as CALGVLGDKYNTDKLIF.